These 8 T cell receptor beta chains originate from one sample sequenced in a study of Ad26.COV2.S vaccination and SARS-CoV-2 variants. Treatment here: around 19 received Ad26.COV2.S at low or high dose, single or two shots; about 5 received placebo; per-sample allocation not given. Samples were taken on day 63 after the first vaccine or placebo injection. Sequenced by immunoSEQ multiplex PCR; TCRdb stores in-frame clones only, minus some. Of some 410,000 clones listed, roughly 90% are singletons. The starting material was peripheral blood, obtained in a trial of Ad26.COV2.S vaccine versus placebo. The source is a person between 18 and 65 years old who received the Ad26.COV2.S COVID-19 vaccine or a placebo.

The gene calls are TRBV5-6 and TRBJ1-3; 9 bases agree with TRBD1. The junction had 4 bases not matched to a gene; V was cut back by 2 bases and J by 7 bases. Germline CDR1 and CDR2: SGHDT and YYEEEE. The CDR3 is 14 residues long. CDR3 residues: CASSFVQGANTIYF. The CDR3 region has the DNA TGTGCCAGCAGCTTCGTACAGGGGGCGAACACCATATATTTT.

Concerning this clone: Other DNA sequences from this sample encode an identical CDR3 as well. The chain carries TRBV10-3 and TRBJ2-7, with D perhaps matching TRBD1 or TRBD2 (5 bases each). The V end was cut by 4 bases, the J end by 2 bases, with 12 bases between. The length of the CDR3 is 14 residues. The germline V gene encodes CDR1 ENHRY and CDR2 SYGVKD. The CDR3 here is CAISGPGTPYEQYF. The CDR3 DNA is TGTGCCATCAGTGGCCCAGGGACCCCCTACGAGCAGTACTTC.

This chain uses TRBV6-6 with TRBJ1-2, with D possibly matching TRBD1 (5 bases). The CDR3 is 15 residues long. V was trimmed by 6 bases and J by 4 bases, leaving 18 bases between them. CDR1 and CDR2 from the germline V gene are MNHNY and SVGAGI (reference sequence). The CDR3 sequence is CASSPSRQHLYGYTF. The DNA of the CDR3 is TGTGCCAGCAGCCCATCTCGACAGCACCTCTATGGCTACACCTTC.

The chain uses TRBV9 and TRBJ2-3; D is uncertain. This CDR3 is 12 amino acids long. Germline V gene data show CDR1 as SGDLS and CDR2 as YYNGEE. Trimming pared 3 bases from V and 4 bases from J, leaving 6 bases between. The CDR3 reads CASSEEADTQYF. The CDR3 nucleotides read TGTGCCAGCAGCGAAGAGGCAGATACGCAGTATTTT. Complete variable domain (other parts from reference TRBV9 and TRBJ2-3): DSGVTQTPKHLITATGQRVTLRCSPRSGDLSVYWYQQSLDQGLQFLIQYYNGEERAKGNILERFSAQQFPDLHSELNLSSLELGDSALYFCASSEEADTQYFGPGTRLTVL.

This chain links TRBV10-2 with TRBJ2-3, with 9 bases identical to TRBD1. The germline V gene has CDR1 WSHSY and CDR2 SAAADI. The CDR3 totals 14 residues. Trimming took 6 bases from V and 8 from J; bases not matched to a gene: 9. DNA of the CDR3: TGCGCCAGCAGCGCAGCTTTACAGGGGGCTACGCAGTATTTT. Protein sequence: CASSAALQGATQYF.

The DNA for the CDR3 is TGTGCCAGCAGAGGGTCGCGTGGGGAGCAGTACTTC. Its translation: CASRGSRGEQYF. The J gene is TRBJ2-7, the V gene TRBV25-1; D is uncertain. Germline CDR1 MGHDK, CDR2 SYGVNS. V lost 6 bases and J 7 bases, leaving 13 bases between the germline ends. CDR3 length: 12 amino acids.

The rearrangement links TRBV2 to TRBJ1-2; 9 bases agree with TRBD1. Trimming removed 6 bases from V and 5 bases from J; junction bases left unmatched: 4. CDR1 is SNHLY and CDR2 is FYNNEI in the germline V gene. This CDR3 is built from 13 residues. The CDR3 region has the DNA TGTGCCAGCAGGGACAGGGGAGGGTATGGCTACACCTTC. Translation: CASRDRGGYGYTF.

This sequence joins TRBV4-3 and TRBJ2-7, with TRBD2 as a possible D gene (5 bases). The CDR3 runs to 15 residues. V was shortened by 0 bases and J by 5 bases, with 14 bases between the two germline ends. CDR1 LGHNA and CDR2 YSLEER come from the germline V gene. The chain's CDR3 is CASSQDRLGVDEQYF. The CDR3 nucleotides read TGCGCCAGCAGCCAAGACCGGCTCGGGGTCGACGAGCAGTACTTC.